This T cell receptor beta chain was sequenced for a study of cytomegalovirus exposure and HLA in healthy donors. Study context: About 80 million unique TCRs from HLA-typed donors made up an early data release.

Broader study findings: It was reported that the classifier diagnosed cytomegalovirus status with high specificity and sensitivity in both the original and validation cohorts. Later genetic work tied a missense DCLRE1C variant to beta-chain V and J trimming.

The PCR ran on 60 Vbeta and 13 Jbeta primers. Produced via immunoSEQ multiplex PCR; TCRdb's table is partial and in-frame only. The sample includes about 120,000 clones, roughly three quarters of them seen just once. From germline, CDR1 is SGHNT and CDR2 YYREEE (reference sequence). This CDR3 has 16 residues. As to this clone: What it binds is not known. The junction departs from the called germline gene at one end, perhaps through a read error.

This sequence was found in a man younger than 40 in good health and CMV-seropositive. The rearrangement joins TRBV5-4 to TRBJ1-4; D remains unclear. The sequenced material came from PBMCs. CDR3 DNA: TGTGCAAGCAGCTTAGAAATTGCGGGAGATAATGAAAAACTGTTTTTT. Translating it yields CASSLEIAGDNEKLFF. The whole variable domain, remainder taken from reference TRBV5-4 and TRBJ1-4, is ETGVTQSPTHLIKTRGQQVTLRCSSQSGHNTVSWYQQALGQGPQFIFQYYREEENGRGNFPPRFSGLQFPNYSSELNVNALELDDSALYLCASSLEIAGDNEKLFFGSGTQLSVL.